Each of the 28 T cell receptor beta chains below was sequenced from the same sample in a study of regulatory T cells in long-lasting Graves disease. Specified time point: newly diagnosed GD, antithyroid drugs for less than 3 months. Making the TCR library involved RNA that had been extracted from PBMCs. Arm-PCR of CDR3 regions with iRepertoire HTBI primers generated TCR beta libraries. Using its own MiXCR run on the multiplex PCR reads, TCRdb lists one record per CDR3 protein. Among under 500,000 distinct CDR3 sequences listed, roughly 15% were seen once. These data were also filed under a second study, of T cells in Graves' hyperthyroidism and ophthalmopathy.

The material was peripheral blood mononuclear cells (PBMCs), obtained at new diagnosis, from a patient treated with antithyroid drugs. These receptors originate from a woman in her thirties with Graves disease.

This clonotype was seen ten or more times. The chain is built from TRBV3-1 and TRBJ1-1, with TRBD1 as a possible D gene (5 bases). This CDR3 has 14 amino acids. With 0 bases removed from V and 4 bases from J, the gap between germline ends came to 9 bases. CDR1 is LGHDT and CDR2 is YNNKEL in the germline V gene (reference sequence). Here the CDR3 DNA reads TGTGCCAGCAGCCAAGATTGGGGGGTCACTGAAGCTTTCTTT. Amino acid sequence: CASSQDWGVTEAFF.

The chain employs TRBV7-2 and TRBJ1-2; D is uncertain. Germline V gene sequence: CDR1 SGHTA, CDR2 FQGNSA. The CDR3 contains 13 residues. Trimming removed 3 bases from V and 5 bases from J, with 10 bases in between. CDR3 DNA sequence: TGTGCCAGCAGCTTTGGGGAGGAGTATGGCTACACCTTC. Amino acid sequence: CASSFGEEYGYTF.

This clonotype appeared many times. This chain uses TRBV11-2 with TRBJ1-2; D call uncertain. V was clipped by 1 base and J by 6 bases, with 9 bases between them. CDR1 is SGHAT, CDR2 FQNNGV, per germline. The CDR3 is 13 amino acids. DNA for the CDR3: TGTGCCAGCAGCTTAGCCGCGGGAGATGGCTACACCTTC. Amino acids: CASSLAAGDGYTF.

This clonotype was counted at least ten times. The CDR3 loop reads CSARGTGGAYNEQFF. The CDR3 nucleotides read TGCAGTGCTAGGGGCACGGGAGGCGCCTACAATGAGCAGTTCTTC. The chain joins TRBV20-1 to TRBJ2-1, with 7 bases lining up with TRBD2. After removal of 3 bases from V and 2 bases from J, the junction contained 7 bases not matched to a gene. Germline V gives CDR1 DFQATT, CDR2 SNEGSKA (reference sequence). The CDR3 spans 15 residues.

This clonotype was seen more than once but under ten times. This chain joins TRBV7-9 and TRBJ2-7; D gene unclear. V was trimmed by 5 bases and J by 2 bases, leaving 13 bases between them. Germline V gene lookup returns CDR1 SEHNR and CDR2 FQNEAQ (reference sequence). The CDR3 sequence is 14 residues long. CDR3 sequence: CASSGDDTAYEQYF. As DNA, the CDR3 is TGTGCCAGCAGCGGGGATGACACGGCCTACGAGCAGTACTTC.

This clonotype occurred many times. This sequence joins TRBV7-2 and TRBJ2-1; a possible D gene is TRBD2 (7 bases). Germline CDR1 SGHTA, CDR2 FQGNSA. V gave up 7 bases and J gave up 0 bases, with 25 bases separating them. The CDR3 totals 19 residues. The CDR3 region is CASNRRGRETSSSYNEQFF. The CDR3 DNA is TGTGCCAGCAACCGGCGGGGGCGGGAGACTTCGAGCTCCTACAATGAGCAGTTCTTC.

This clonotype came up many times. The V and J genes are TRBV29-1 and TRBJ1-1; 7 nucleotides agree with TRBD1. After removal of 7 bases from V and 5 bases from J, the junction contained 7 bases not matched to a gene. CDR1 is SQVTM and CDR2 is ANQGSEA in the germline V gene. CDR3 length: 12 residues. CDR3 sequence reads: CSAHRGGTEAFF. CDR3 nucleotide sequence: TGCAGCGCTCACAGGGGAGGGACTGAAGCTTTCTTT. The entire variable domain, with the rest obtained from reference TRBV29-1 and TRBJ1-1, is as follows: SAVISQKPSRDICQRGTSLTIQCQVDSQVTMMFWYRQQPGQSLTLIATANQGSEATYESGFVIDKFPISRPNLTFSTLTVSNMSPEDSSIYLCSAHRGGTEAFFGQGTRLTVV.

The rearrangement joins TRBV5-1 to TRBJ2-5; 13 positions agree with TRBD2. The CDR3 totals 19 residues. Germline V gene data show CDR1 as SGHRS and CDR2 as YFSETQ. Losses at the gene ends were 0 bases for V and 3 bases for J; bases not matched to a gene: 11. CDR3 DNA sequence: TGCGCCAGCAGCTTGGAGACTAGCGGGAGGATTCAAGGGAAAGAGACCCAGTACTTC. This sequence encodes CASSLETSGRIQGKETQYF.

Ten or more counts support this clonotype. The V call is TRBV28, the J call TRBJ2-3; TRBD2 matches 7 bases. The CDR3 has 13 amino acids. The germline V gene encodes CDR1 MDHEN and CDR2 SYDVKM. V gave up 1 base and J gave up 7 bases; unmatched junction bases: 2. CDR3 residues: CASSLSSGYTQYF. The CDR3 region has the DNA TGTGCCAGCAGTTTATCTAGCGGATATACGCAGTATTTT.

This clonotype was found many times. This chain links TRBV20-1 with TRBJ1-4; D gene uncertain. The CDR3 consists of 13 residues. The germline V gene encodes CDR1 DFQATT and CDR2 SNEGSKA (reference sequence). Trimming took off 2 bases at V and 0 bases at J, with 4 bases between the two ends. The CDR3: CSARHTTNEKLFF. The CDR3 DNA sequence: TGCAGTGCTAGACACACAACTAATGAAAAACTGTTTTTT.

This clonotype appeared many times. The rearrangement joins TRBV11-2 to TRBJ1-4, with 10 nucleotides matching TRBD1. Looked up from germline, CDR1 is SGHAT and CDR2 is FQNNGV. Unmatched junction bases numbered 11, after V lost 4 bases and J lost 6 bases. The CDR3 has 17 amino acids. CDR3 residues: CASSSPGQGYLHEKLFF. CDR3 bases: TGTGCCAGCAGCTCCCCGGGACAGGGGTACCTACATGAAAAACTGTTTTTT.

This clonotype appeared many times. The rearrangement joins TRBV6-1 to TRBJ2-7; 7 nucleotides match TRBD1. Losses at the gene ends were 5 bases for V and 0 bases for J; bases not matched to a gene: 16. Germline values: CDR1 MNHNS, CDR2 SASEGT. This CDR3 region has 18 residues. The CDR3 loop is CASSLLPTMDRSSYEQYF. DNA for the CDR3: TGTGCCAGCAGTCTCCTACCTACAATGGACAGGAGCTCCTACGAGCAGTACTTC.

About this clonotype: It may be a read error: a sequence one base away is much more abundant. The chain uses TRBV20-1 and TRBJ2-1, with 11 bases identical to TRBD2. CDR3 length: 11 amino acids. CDR1 and CDR2 from the germline V gene are DFQATT and SNEGSKA (reference sequence). J lost 16 bases, V lost 2 bases, and 4 bases had no gene match. The CDR3 bases are TGCAGTGCTAGAACTAGCGGGAGACACTTCTTC. This translates into CSARTSGRHFF.

Many counts were recorded for this clonotype. This chain links TRBV7-8 with TRBJ2-1; the D gene is possibly TRBD2 (6 bases). Germline CDR1 reads SGHVS; CDR2 reads FQNEAQ. Between the trimmed V and J ends, which lost 1 base and 8 bases, there was a span of 12 bases. This CDR3 has 14 amino acids. The CDR3 nucleotides are TGTGCCAGCAGCTTAGGAGGGGAGGCCGATGAGCAGTTCTTC. Translation: CASSLGGEADEQFF.

A remark on this clonotype: Since a far larger clone is one base different, this is likely a read error. The V call is TRBV3-1, the J call TRBJ2-1; unclear D gene. Trimming removed 3 bases at V and 4 bases at J, with 7 bases between. This CDR3 contains 13 residues. CDR1 and CDR2 (germline): LGHDT, YNNKEL (reference sequence). CDR3 residues: CASSHSGYNEQFF. CDR3 coding DNA: TGTGCCAGCAGCCACTCAGGTTACAATGAGCAGTTCTTC.

A few counts support this clonotype. The V and J genes are TRBV10-3 and TRBJ2-2; no reliable D call. Trimming stripped 6 bases from V and 5 bases from J, with 13 bases between. Germline CDR1 and CDR2: ENHRY and SYGVKD. The length of the CDR3 is 14 residues. The CDR3 region is CAISRAEGTGELFF. CDR3 bases: TGTGCCATCAGCCGGGCAGAAGGGACCGGGGAGCTGTTTTTT.

V gene TRBV5-5 combines with J gene TRBJ1-5, with 8 nucleotides matching TRBD1. The length of the CDR3 is 15 residues. Germline-derived CDR1 and CDR2 are SGHKS and YYEKEE (reference sequence). Trimming cost V 5 bases and J 6 bases; bases outside gene matches: 10. CDR3 loop: CASSPDRGPGQPQHF. CDR3 nucleotide sequence: TGTGCCAGCAGTCCCGACAGGGGCCCAGGTCAGCCCCAGCATTTT.

This clonotype was picked up a small number of times. The V gene is TRBV4-3, the J gene TRBJ1-5; D gene ambiguous. CDR3 length equals 19 residues. V dropped 0 bases and J dropped 3 bases, with 21 bases sitting between them. Germline V CDR1 and CDR2: LGHNA, YSLEER. CDR3 sequence (DNA): TGCGCCAGCAGCCAAGAACCCGAGAACAACAAATTCCACAATCAGCCCCAGCATTTT. Amino acid sequence: CASSQEPENNKFHNQPQHF.

The chain joins TRBV18 to TRBJ1-5; 8 bases match TRBD1. This CDR3 region has 14 residues. Germline CDR1 and CDR2: KGHSH and LQKENI. Trimming at V came to 4 bases and at J to 5 bases, leaving 4 bases not matched to a gene. The CDR3 protein is CASSRTGGDQPQHF. In DNA, the CDR3 is TGTGCCAGCTCACGAACAGGGGGGGATCAGCCCCAGCATTTT.

The V gene is TRBV7-8, the J gene TRBJ1-3; D call uncertain. V lost 0 bases and J lost 5, with 17 bases in between. The CDR3 consists of 17 residues. Germline values: CDR1 SGHVS, CDR2 FQNEAQ. CDR3 in amino acids: CASSLAVWAAARNTIYF. In DNA, the CDR3 is TGTGCCAGCAGCTTAGCTGTATGGGCAGCGGCAAGAAACACCATATATTTT. Full variable domain (rest looked up from reference TRBV7-8 and TRBJ1-3): GAGVSQSPRYKVAKRGQDVALRCDPISGHVSLFWYQQALGQGPEFLTYFQNEAQLDKSGLPSDRFFAERPEGSVSTLKIQRTQQEDSAVYLCASSLAVWAAARNTIYFGEGSWLTVV.

This sequence joins TRBV19 and TRBJ1-5; D is undetermined. The CDR3 runs 13 residues. With 3 bases removed from V and 2 bases from J, the gap between germline ends came to 5 bases. CDR1 is LNHDA, CDR2 SQIVND, per germline (reference sequence). CDR3 in amino acids: CASSINRNQPQHF. In DNA, the CDR3 is TGTGCCAGTAGTATCAATCGCAATCAGCCCCAGCATTTT. Filled out from reference TRBV19 and TRBJ1-5, the complete variable domain reads DGGITQSPKYLFRKEGQNVTLSCEQNLNHDAMYWYRQDPGQGLRLIYYSQIVNDFQKGDIAEGYSVSREKKESFPLTVTSAQKNPTAFYLCASSINRNQPQHFGDGTRLSIL.

Ten or more counts support this clonotype. The chain recombines TRBV29-1 with TRBJ2-1; D not certain. CDR3 length: 11 residues. V was cut by 8 bases and J by 7 bases, with 12 bases left in between. Germline CDR1 reads SQVTM; CDR2 reads ANQGSEA. The CDR3 DNA follows: TGCAGCCTCTATTACGCTAATGAGCAGTTCTTC. Encoded protein: CSLYYANEQFF.

This clonotype showed up many times. The chain combines TRBV7-9 with TRBJ1-5, with D perhaps matching TRBD1 (6 bases). The ends were cut back, 1 base at V and 0 bases at J, with 10 bases in the middle. CDR3 size: 16 residues. The germline V gene has CDR1 SEHNR and CDR2 FQNEAQ (reference sequence). The chain's CDR3 is CASSLVQGYSNQPQHF. As DNA, the CDR3 is TGTGCCAGCAGCTTAGTTCAGGGGTATAGCAATCAGCCCCAGCATTTT.

By share of the sample, this clonotype is medium-sized. V is TRBV20-1 and J is TRBJ2-7; 8 nucleotides align to TRBD2. CDR1 is DFQATT, CDR2 SNEGSKA, per germline (reference sequence). CDR3 length: 16 amino acids. The trim removed 0 bases at V and 5 bases at J, leaving 12 bases unmatched. In nucleotides, the CDR3 is TGCAGTGCTAGAGAGGGCAGCGAAGCGGGAGAAAACGAGCAGTACTTC. This codes for CSAREGSEAGENEQYF.

This clonotype was found once. One end of the junction varies from germline; a read error may be responsible. The chain combines TRBV5-6 with TRBJ2-3; 8 nucleotides match TRBD2. CDR3 length: 16 amino acids. Germline-derived CDR1 and CDR2 are SGHDT and YYEEEE. The CDR3 loop is CVSSLLGAGVTDTQYF. DNA of the CDR3: TGTGTCAGCAGCTTATTAGGAGCGGGAGTTACAGATACGCAGTATTTT.

This clonotype appeared a few times. The rearrangement uses TRBV20-1 and TRBJ2-4, with TRBD1 identical over 8 bases. The CDR3 consists of 12 residues. Germline CDR1 reads DFQATT; CDR2 reads SNEGSKA (reference sequence). J was trimmed by 7 bases and V by 1 base; bases with no gene match: 0. The CDR3 bases are TGCAGTGCTAGAGGGACAGGGAACATTCAGTACTTC. As protein: CSARGTGNIQYF.

This rearrangement joins TRBV20-1 to TRBJ2-5, with 13 bases aligning to TRBD2. This CDR3 is built from 14 residues. Germline CDR1 DFQATT, CDR2 SNEGSKA (reference sequence). J was trimmed by 5 bases and V by 5 bases; bases with no gene match: 5. In DNA form, the CDR3 reads TGCAGTGCTCTGACTAGCGGGAGGACGGAGACCCAGTACTTC. As protein: CSALTSGRTETQYF.

This clonotype was observed many times. DNA of the CDR3: TGTGCCAGCAGCTCGGGGTCTGGGGCCAACGTCCTGACTTTC. Translating gives CASSSGSGANVLTF. The J gene is TRBJ2-6, the V gene TRBV12-3 or TRBV12-4, with a weak D call TRBD2 (5 bases). Trimming removed 6 bases from V and 1 base from J, with 7 bases in between. The CDR3 runs 14 residues.